The rows below give T cell receptor beta chains drawn from one sample of a study of blood T cells in healthy people across ages. TCRdb re-called the 5' RACE reads with MiXCR, one entry per CDR3 protein. This sample has some 690,000 distinct CDR3 sequences, with approximately 21% found just once. The sample taken for sequencing was blood. The receptors were gathered from a man between 65 and 80 years old in good health. Each CDR3 is given with its conserved first and last residue.

V gene	J gene	CDR3 protein
TRBV12-3/TRBV12-4	TRBJ1-1	CASSFGRGGGPAEAFF
TRBV7-2	TRBJ2-1	CASSFQRGANPNEQFF
TRBV19	TRBJ2-5	CASSIVLAGDGTQYF
TRBV6-2/TRBV6-3	TRBJ1-2	CASSYFPAYGYTF
TRBV20-1	TRBJ1-2	CSSQPQGVEDGYTF
TRBV29-1	TRBJ2-1	CSGTSGASYNEQFF
TRBV14	TRBJ2-4	CASSLRDGWGKNIRYF
TRBV7-9	TRBJ1-2	CASSMLTANYGYTF
TRBV7-9	TRBJ2-7	CASSLAGQSISYEQYF
TRBV5-1	NA	CASSSPLQDSYEQYF
TRBV20-1	TRBJ2-1	CSARGLALNEQFF
TRBV7-8	TRBJ2-7	CASSLATGLAIGEQYF
TRBV19	TRBJ1-5	CASAIPRRGIVNQPQHF
TRBV20-1	TRBJ2-5	CSATDARDAQETQYF
TRBV11-2	TRBJ2-3	CASRRDFADTQYF
TRBV7-2	TRBJ1-2	CASSPQVGQAYYGYTF
TRBV5-1	TRBJ1-1	CASSSGQWSDVTEAFF
TRBV14	TRBJ1-1	CASTPRQGMNTEAFF
TRBV7-9	TRBJ2-3	CASSPWTSGVTDTQYF
TRBV28	TRBJ2-3	CASSYSAGGATDTQYF
TRBV30	TRBJ1-4	CAWSGTGPEKLFF
TRBV12-3/TRBV12-4	TRBJ2-1	CASSSPNYEQFF
TRBV15	TRBJ2-1	CATSRAFRLAFSYNEQFF
TRBV9	TRBJ2-3	CASSVSPDTQYF
TRBV18	TRBJ2-1	CASSPDGQRSYNEQFF
TRBV12-3/TRBV12-4	TRBJ2-3	CASSSRDYTDTQYF
TRBV6-2/TRBV6-3	TRBJ1-2	CASSYVGGNVGYTF
TRBV4-2	NA	CASSQVDPGGANEQFF